This TCR beta chain was documented in a study of sequential checkpoint blockade in melanoma. Study in general: Each arm's sequence ended with maintenance nivolumab. DNA from 91 pretreatment tumor samples underwent TCRβ immunosequencing.

This clone came up a few times. Its antigen is as yet unknown. Regarding treatment: randomized to nivolumab then ipilimumab (arm A) or the reverse (arm B). None of the patients previously received DNA-damaging chemotherapy. TCRdb's copy holds only in-frame clones and misses some; the assay was immunoSEQ multiplex PCR. Here the sample spans about 6,400 clones, less than 20% being singletons. V dropped 4 bases and J dropped 3 bases, with 10 bases sitting between them. The CDR3 extends over 13 amino acids. Study-level results: Response in arm A was associated with pretreatment TIL clonality.

Specimen: tumor tissue (inferred from file names), collected from a patient given nivolumab and ipilimumab in sequence. V gene TRBV7-1 combines with J gene TRBJ2-7; D remains unclear. TRBV7-1 is identified as an open reading frame with a role that is uncertain. The sequence was collected from a human donor with melanoma. DNA of the CDR3: TGTGCCAGCAGCTATGGGCATGGCTACGAGCAGTACTTC. Amino acids: CASSYGHGYEQYF.